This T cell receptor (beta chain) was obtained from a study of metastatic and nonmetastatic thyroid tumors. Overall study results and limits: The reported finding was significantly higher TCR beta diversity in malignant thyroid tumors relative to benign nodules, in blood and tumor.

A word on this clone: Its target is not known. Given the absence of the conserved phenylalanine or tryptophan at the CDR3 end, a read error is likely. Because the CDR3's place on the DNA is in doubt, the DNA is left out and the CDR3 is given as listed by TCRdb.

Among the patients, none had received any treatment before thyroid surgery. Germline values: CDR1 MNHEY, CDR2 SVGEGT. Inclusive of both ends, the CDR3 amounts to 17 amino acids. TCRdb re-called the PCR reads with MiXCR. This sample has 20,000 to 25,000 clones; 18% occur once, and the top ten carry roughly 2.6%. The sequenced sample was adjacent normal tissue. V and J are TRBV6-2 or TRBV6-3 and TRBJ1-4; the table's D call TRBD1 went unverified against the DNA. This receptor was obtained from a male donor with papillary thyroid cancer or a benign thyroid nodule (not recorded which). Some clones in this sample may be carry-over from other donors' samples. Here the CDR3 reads CPSSSHTGTGGKEKLYI.